The clone carrying this T cell receptor (beta chain) was seen at least ten times. The data were taken from a study of human T cells and chemical hapten exposure. The wider study: Largely, small differences in pooled library volume made per-sample TCR yields vary.

TCRdb re-called the RACE reads with MiXCR, one entry per CDR3 protein. This table holds tens of thousands of distinct CDR3 sequences, roughly 5% found once. Indicated time point: healthy volunteer bleed at 6 weeks. Total RNA came from unfractionated whole blood. Germline lookup yields CDR1 SGHVS and CDR2 FQNEAQ. V gave up 3 bases and J gave up 4 bases, with 12 bases separating them. This CDR3 has 14 amino acids. The sequence derives from a human donor in good health. Some clones in this sample may be carry-over from other donors' samples. The V call is TRBV7-8, the J call TRBJ2-5; no clear D. Material: whole blood. The CDR3 loop is CASSFAPATETQYF. In DNA form, the CDR3 reads TGTGCCAGCAGCTTTGCGCCCGCAACAGAGACCCAGTACTTC. Complete variable domain (other parts from reference TRBV7-8 and TRBJ2-5): GAGVSQSPRYKVAKRGQDVALRCDPISGHVSLFWYQQALGQGPEFLTYFQNEAQLDKSGLPSDRFFAERPEGSVSTLKIQRTQQEDSAVYLCASSFAPATETQYFGPGTRLLVL.